Listed below are T cell receptor beta chains from one sample, sequenced in a study of T cells in Graves' hyperthyroidism and ophthalmopathy. Each CDR3 protein is one row after TCRdb ran MiXCR on the multiplex PCR reads. Here the sample spans under 500,000 distinct CDR3 sequences, over 13% being singletons. The sequenced sample was blood. These receptors were obtained from a man aged 45 to 65 with Graves' ophthalmopathy. Both conserved end residues are part of each CDR3. D genes are given only for firm matches. Clone size is not always given. Where it is, it says once, few, many or a class for expanded clones.

TRBV18,TRBJ2-1,TRBD2,many,14,CASSPRLAGDEQFF,TGTGCCAGCTCACCAAGACTAGCGGGAGATGAGCAGTTCTTC
TRBV3-1,TRBJ2-7,NA,many,16,CASSQDSKGSYYEQYF,TGTGCCAGCAGCCAAGATAGTAAAGGGTCCTACTACGAGCAGTACTTC
TRBV2,TRBJ2-1,TRBD2,many,15,CASSEAPGLDNEQFF,TGTGCCAGCAGTGAAGCTCCGGGACTAGACAATGAGCAGTTCTTC
TRBV5-1,TRBJ2-1,TRBD2,many,18,CASSLGLAGASSYNEQFF,TGCGCCAGCAGCTTGGGACTAGCGGGAGCCAGCTCCTACAATGAGCAGTTCTTC
TRBV4-2,TRBJ2-7,TRBD1,NA,13,CASSLSPGGEQYF,TGTGCCAGCAGCCTCTCACCAGGGGGCGAGCAGTACTTC
TRBV2,TRBJ1-2,NA,NA,12,CASSLLNYGYTF,TGTGCCAGCAGTTTACTTAACTATGGCTACACCTTC
TRBV18,TRBJ2-1,TRBD2,many,14,CASSPPSSGNEQFF,TGTGCCAGCTCACCACCGTCTAGCGGCAATGAGCAGTTCTTC
TRBV2,TRBJ1-2,NA,few,11,CASSEDYGYTF,TGTGCCAGCAGTGAAGACTATGGCTACACCTTC
TRBV9,TRBJ2-3,NA,NA,15,CAGSVGIPKTNTQYF,TGTGCCGGCAGCGTCGGTATTCCCAAAACAAATACGCAGTATTTT
TRBV19,TRBJ1-1,NA,few,11,CASSIGTEAFF,TGTGCCAGTAGTATAGGTACTGAAGCTTTCTTT
TRBV2,TRBJ2-7,NA,many,13,CASRREGSYEQYF,TGTGCCAGCAGGCGGGAAGGTTCCTACGAGCAGTACTTC
TRBV20-1,TRBJ2-5,NA,many,15,CSAPARLLLQETQYF,TGCAGTGCCCCAGCTAGGTTACTACTTCAAGAGACCCAGTACTTC
TRBV30,TRBJ2-2,TRBD2,many,16,CAWGGLAGMNTGELFF,TGTGCCTGGGGGGGACTAGCGGGAATGAACACCGGGGAGCTGTTTTTT
TRBV5-1,TRBJ2-3,NA,NA,16,CASSERGGSSTDTQYF,TGCGCCAGCAGCGAACGCGGTGGATCTAGCACAGATACGCAGTATTTT
TRBV5-1,TRBJ2-2,TRBD1,many,15,CASSLTGVNTGELFF,TGCGCCAGCAGCTTGACAGGGGTGAACACCGGGGAGCTGTTTTTT
TRBV14,TRBJ1-4,NA,NA,13,CASMRSLGEKLFF,TGTGCCAGCATGAGAAGTCTAGGAGAAAAACTGTTTTTT
TRBV3-1,TRBJ2-5,NA,NA,13,CASSPPGVSHQYF,TGTGCCAGCAGCCCACCGGGGGTAAGCCACCAGTACTTC
TRBV2,TRBJ2-1,NA,few,14,CASTQKLENNEQFF,TGTGCCAGCACCCAGAAGTTGGAAAACAATGAGCAGTTCTTC
TRBV11-2,TRBJ2-5,NA,once,16,CASSRLAGGPGETQYF,TGTGCCAGCAGCCGCCTTGCCGGGGGGCCTGGAGAGACCCAGTACTTC
TRBV2,TRBJ2-3,NA,many,14,CASSEVVAQMVQYF,TGTGCCAGCAGTGAGGTAGTAGCACAGATGGTGCAGTATTTT
TRBV20-1,TRBJ2-3,TRBD2,NA,15,CSARDWAGRADTQYF,TGCAGTGCTAGAGATTGGGCAGGGAGGGCAGATACGCAGTATTTT
TRBV19,TRBJ2-7,TRBD2,NA,16,CTSSIVGLAGSYEQYF,TGTACCAGTAGTATAGTAGGTCTAGCGGGTTCCTACGAGCAGTACTTC
TRBV30,TRBJ2-2,TRBD1,many,16,CAWSQTGGGIGGELFF,TGTGCCTGGAGTCAGACAGGGGGCGGAATCGGCGGGGAGCTGTTTTTT
TRBV27,TRBJ2-3,TRBD1,many,15,CASSPRTGGTDTQYF,TGCGCCAGCAGCCCCCGGACAGGGGGCACAGATACGCAGTATTTT
TRBV12-3/TRBV12-4,TRBJ1-2,TRBD1,many,15,CASDVRGRANYGYTF,TGTGCCAGTGATGTAAGGGGGCGAGCTAACTATGGCTACACCTTC
TRBV30,TRBJ2-6,TRBD1,many,17,CAWRRDRVMSGANVLTF,TGTGCCTGGAGGCGGGACAGGGTAATGTCTGGGGCCAACGTCCTGACTTTC